Following are 26 T cell receptor beta chains from one sample sequenced in a study of graft-versus-host responses after intestinal transplantation. Data came from immunoSEQ multiplex PCR; TCRdb stores just in-frame clones and leaves some out. The data contain approximately 18,000 clones, more than 85% of them singletons. Specimen: PBMCs, collected 23 days after intestinal transplant. These receptors were collected from a human patient who received an intestinal transplant, so some T cells may come from the graft donor.

This clone showed up just a few times. The chain couples TRBV15 to TRBJ2-1, with 7 bases matching TRBD2. V dropped 8 bases and J dropped 7; count of bases not matched to a gene: 8. CDR1 is LNHNV, CDR2 YYDKDF, per germline (reference sequence). The CDR3 is 13 amino acids. CDR3 in amino acids: CATDGLEDNEQFF. As DNA, the CDR3 is TGTGCCACCGATGGACTAGAGGATAATGAGCAGTTCTTC.

The chain employs TRBV7-9 and TRBJ1-2, with 9 bases that match TRBD1. The junction had 18 bases not matched to a gene; V was cut back by 0 bases and J by 7 bases. The CDR3 sequence is 19 residues long. Per germline, CDR1 SEHNR and CDR2 FQNEAQ (reference sequence). The CDR3 region is CASSLAPRPLTGGFGGYTF. The CDR3 DNA reads TGTGCCAGCAGCTTAGCACCTCGCCCGTTGACAGGGGGGTTTGGTGGCTACACCTTC.

The V gene is TRBV25-1, the J gene TRBJ1-2; perhaps TRBD1 as D (5 bases). Germline assignment: CDR1 MGHDK and CDR2 SYGVNS. The CDR3 length is 11 residues. Trimming cost V 1 base and J 8 bases, with 5 bases left between them. The CDR3 sequence is CASSEWGGYTF. The CDR3 DNA follows: TGTGCCAGCAGTGAATGGGGCGGCTACACCTTC.

This clone was picked up one time. The chain is built from TRBV5-1 and TRBJ2-3, with D perhaps TRBD1 (6 bases). V shed 0 bases and J shed 1 base, with 9 bases lying between them. The CDR3 consists of 15 residues. The germline V gene encodes CDR1 SGHRS and CDR2 YFSETQ. CDR3 loop: CASSLVQGGTDTQYF. CDR3 nucleotides: TGCGCCAGCAGCTTGGTACAGGGAGGCACAGATACGCAGTATTTT.

The CDR3 nucleotides read TGCGCCAGCAGCCTCAAACACCAGGTTCCTGAAGCTTTCTTT. Protein product: CASSLKHQVPEAFF. V usage is TRBV4-1 and J usage is TRBJ1-1; D is unclear. With 4 bases removed from V and 6 bases from J, the gap between germline ends came to 15 bases. Germline assignment: CDR1 MGHRA and CDR2 YSYEKL. The length of the CDR3 is 14 residues.

The chain employs TRBV4-1 and TRBJ2-7, with a possible D match to TRBD1 (5 bases). The V end lost 0 bases, the J end lost 0 bases, and 9 bases lay between the germline ends. There are 15 residues in the CDR3. Germline V gene sequence: CDR1 MGHRA, CDR2 YSYEKL. CDR3 sequence reads: CASSQEYDSSYEQYF. CDR3 in DNA: TGCGCCAGCAGCCAAGAGTACGACAGCTCCTACGAGCAGTACTTC.

This chain links TRBV5-1 with TRBJ2-7; D unresolved. Germline-derived CDR1 and CDR2 are SGHRS and YFSETQ. V dropped 0 bases and J dropped 4 bases, with 5 bases sitting between them. There are 12 residues in the CDR3. The CDR3 protein is CASSLEDYEQYF. In DNA, the CDR3 is TGCGCCAGCAGCTTGGAGGATTACGAGCAGTACTTC.

The chain uses TRBV7-7 and TRBJ2-1, with TRBD1 identical over 8 bases. The CDR3 sequence is 17 residues long. The germline gives CDR1 SSHAT, CDR2 FNYEAQ (reference sequence). Trimming cost V 0 bases and J 6 bases; bases outside gene matches: 10. CDR3 nucleotide sequence: TGTGCCAGCAGCTTAGCGCCAGGGGGCGCAGAAGGCAATGAGCAGTTCTTC. It specifies CASSLAPGGAEGNEQFF.

The rearrangement links TRBV7-2 to TRBJ2-1; TRBD2 is a possible D gene (5 bases). The V gene's germline CDR1 is SGHTA and CDR2 FQGNSA. The CDR3 runs to 13 residues. Trimming stripped 5 bases from V and 9 bases from J, with 14 bases between. The CDR3 reads CASSPFKGVEQFF. The CDR3 region has the DNA TGTGCCAGCAGCCCTTTTAAGGGAGTTGAGCAGTTCTTC.

This rearrangement joins TRBV5-6 to TRBJ1-2; a possible D gene is TRBD1 (6 bases). V lost 4 bases and J 4 bases, leaving 17 bases between the germline ends. The CDR3 has 15 residues. Germline CDR1 and CDR2: SGHDT and YYEEEE. The CDR3 protein is CASSVGGGRAYGYTF. CDR3 DNA: TGTGCCAGCAGCGTGGGAGGGGGGCGCGCCTATGGCTACACCTTC.

The chain combines TRBV6-5 with TRBJ1-1, with unresolved D. CDR1 and CDR2 (germline): MNHEY, SVGAGI. The germline V and J ends were trimmed by 5 bases and 13 bases, with 8 bases remaining between them. The CDR3 consists of 9 residues. The DNA of the CDR3 is TGTGCCAGCAGTGAAAGGGATTTCTTT. Translating gives CASSERDFF.

This clone was detected only once. This chain links TRBV6-6 with TRBJ1-1; 11 nucleotides match TRBD1. This CDR3 spans 15 amino acids. Germline V lookup: CDR1 MNHNY, CDR2 SVGAGI (reference sequence). V was clipped by 4 bases and J by 3 bases; unmatched bases: 4. CDR3 nucleotides: TGTGCCAGCAGTTTTGGGACAGGGGGGGACACTGAAGCTTTCTTT. It translates to CASSFGTGGDTEAFF.

The genes are TRBV5-6 and TRBJ1-1, with D possibly being TRBD1 (6 bases). V lost 0 bases and J 7 bases, leaving 19 bases between the germline ends. This CDR3 spans 16 amino acids. Per germline, CDR1 SGHDT and CDR2 YYEEEE. The CDR3 loop reads CASSLGGQGKPGEAFF. The CDR3 region has the DNA TGTGCCAGCAGCTTGGGGGGGCAGGGGAAGCCCGGTGAAGCTTTCTTT.

V gene TRBV6-5 combines with J gene TRBJ1-5; 7 bases are a match to TRBD1. The V and J ends lost 4 bases and 3 bases, in that order; junction bases with no gene match: 6. Per the germline V gene, CDR1 is MNHEY and CDR2 is SVGAGI. This CDR3 spans 15 amino acids. The CDR3 is CASSSDRDDNQPQHF. The CDR3 nucleotides are TGTGCCAGCAGTTCCGACAGGGATGACAATCAGCCCCAGCATTTT.

The gene calls are TRBV10-1 and TRBJ1-1; D call uncertain. Germline V CDR1 and CDR2: WNHNN, SYGVQD (reference sequence). V was cut by 2 bases and J by 1 base, with 5 bases left in between. CDR3 length equals 13 residues. The CDR3 DNA is TGCGCCAGCAGTGAGGTGTGGAACACTGAAGCTTTCTTT. Translating it yields CASSEVWNTEAFF.

This chain joins TRBV4-1 and TRBJ2-3; tentatively, D is TRBD2 (5 bases). This CDR3 is built from 15 residues. Trimming removed 1 base at V and 5 bases at J, with 13 bases between. Germline V gene lookup returns CDR1 MGHRA and CDR2 YSYEKL. CDR3 loop: CASSQGGLEGDTQYF. In DNA form, the CDR3 reads TGCGCCAGCAGCCAAGGAGGACTCGAGGGAGATACGCAGTATTTT.

The J gene is TRBJ2-2, the V gene TRBV29-1; TRBD1 matches 10 bases. CDR3 length equals 15 residues. The germline gives CDR1 SQVTM, CDR2 ANQGSEA. V trimming: 3 bases; J trimming: 4 bases; junction bases outside the gene matches: 5. The CDR3 coding sequence is TGCAGCGTTGATGGGGGGACAGGGGCCACCGGGGAGCTGTTTTTT. Amino acids: CSVDGGTGATGELFF.

The chain is built from TRBV10-3 and TRBJ1-6; possibly TRBD1 for D (5 bases). V lost 5 bases and J lost 6, with 17 bases in between. CDR3 length equals 16 residues. Per the germline V gene, CDR1 is ENHRY and CDR2 is SYGVKD. For the CDR3, the DNA is TGTGCCATCAGTCTTGGTGGGGCAGCAAGTAATTCACCCCTCCACTTT. It is translated as CAISLGGAASNSPLHF.

The V and J genes are TRBV5-1 and TRBJ1-1; possibly TRBD1 for D (5 bases). This CDR3 has 14 amino acids. In germline, CDR1 is SGHRS, CDR2 YFSETQ. The V gene lost 1 base and the J gene lost 2 bases, with 9 bases spanning the gap. CDR3 protein: CASSLMDTNTEAFF. In DNA form, the CDR3 reads TGCGCCAGCAGCTTGATGGACACAAACACTGAAGCTTTCTTT.

The count of this clone is one. The DNA of the CDR3 is TGTGCCAGCAGCTTCGTATTGCAGGGTCTAGGTGGCTACGAGCAGTACTTC. Translating gives CASSFVLQGLGGYEQYF. This rearrangement joins TRBV5-4 to TRBJ2-7; a weak D match, TRBD1 (5 bases). Germline values: CDR1 SGHNT, CDR2 YYREEE (reference sequence). The germline V and J ends were trimmed by 2 bases and 3 bases, with 21 bases remaining between them. The CDR3 runs to 17 residues.

The chain uses TRBV7-9 and TRBJ1-5; D uncertain. The CDR3 is 13 amino acids. Germline V gene lookup returns CDR1 SEHNR and CDR2 FQNEAQ (reference sequence). The V gene lost 5 bases and the J gene lost 0 bases, with 5 bases spanning the gap. The CDR3 sequence: CASSGDSNQPQHF. DNA of the CDR3: TGTGCCAGCAGCGGGGATAGCAATCAGCCCCAGCATTTT.

The count of this clone is one. The chain recombines TRBV30 with TRBJ1-2; D might be TRBD1 (6 bases). The CDR3 consists of 12 residues. V was shortened by 8 bases and J by 8 bases, with 18 bases between the two germline ends. The V gene's germline CDR1 is GTSNPN and CDR2 SVGIG (reference sequence). For the CDR3, the DNA is TGTGCCGTATCACAGGCTCAGGGGGGCTACACCTTC. Translated: CAVSQAQGGYTF.

The chain has TRBV10-1 and TRBJ2-7; 11 nucleotides align to TRBD1. Germline CDR1 reads WNHNN; CDR2 reads SYGVQD (reference sequence). This CDR3 has 13 residues. V shed 10 bases, J shed 7 bases, and the junction held 9 bases outside the gene matches. CDR3 residues: CAKTRGQGGEQYF. CDR3 DNA sequence: TGCGCCAAGACGCGGGGACAGGGGGGGGAGCAGTACTTC.

The rearrangement links TRBV27 to TRBJ2-5; perhaps TRBD1 as D (6 bases). Deletions cut 5 bases from V and 5 bases from J, with 18 bases between. CDR1 MNHEY and CDR2 SMNVEV come from the germline V gene (reference sequence). The CDR3 length is 15 residues. The CDR3 here is CASSPGQLVLETQYF. CDR3 in DNA: TGTGCCAGCAGTCCCGGACAGTTGGTGTTGGAGACCCAGTACTTC.

V and J are TRBV7-2 and TRBJ2-7, with D unclear. CDR3 length: 14 amino acids. Germline loops: CDR1 SGHTA, CDR2 FQGNSA. Trimming shortened V by 4 bases and J by 4 bases, and 14 bases separated the two germline ends. For the CDR3, the DNA is TGTGCCAGCAGCTCCCGTTGGGGTGCGTACGAGCAGTACTTC. Protein product: CASSSRWGAYEQYF.

This chain links TRBV4-2 with TRBJ1-2; 11 bases are shared with TRBD1. The junction had 13 bases not matched to a gene; V was cut back by 1 base and J by 3 bases. The germline gives CDR1 LGHNA, CDR2 YNFKEQ. This CDR3 spans 19 amino acids. CDR3 residues: CASSQVFQDRGHDYYGYTF. CDR3 coding DNA: TGTGCCAGCAGCCAAGTGTTTCAGGACAGGGGGCATGATTACTATGGCTACACCTTC.